Listed here are 29 T cell receptor beta chains from one sample, sequenced in a study of blood T cell repertoires in COVID-19. Sequencing used immunoSEQ multiplex PCR; TCRdb keeps in-frame clones, though not all of them. The sample has approximately 490,000 clones, approximately 91% seen once. Input material: PBMCs or T cells enriched from blood (not recorded which). These receptors all stem from a woman aged 55-75 years who had recovered from COVID-19.

V gene TRBV12-5 combines with J gene TRBJ2-3; 7 bases align to TRBD1. V lost 4 bases to trimming and J lost 0 bases; unmatched junction nucleotides: 13. The CDR3 has 18 amino acids. Germline V gene data show CDR1 as LGHNT and CDR2 as FRNRAP. CDR3 DNA: TGTGCTAGTGGTTCGCTTTACGACGGACAGGTTAGCACAGATACGCAGTATTTT. It is translated as CASGSLYDGQVSTDTQYF.

This clone was seen just once. The V gene is TRBV19, the J gene TRBJ1-1, with TRBD1 matching over 7 bases. Germline V lookup: CDR1 LNHDA, CDR2 SQIVND (reference sequence). V dropped 6 bases and J dropped 5; count of bases not matched to a gene: 6. The CDR3 has 13 residues. In DNA, the CDR3 is TGTGCCAGTAGGGGACAGATTCTGACTGAAGCTTTCTTT. Translated, it gives CASRGQILTEAFF.

V and J are TRBV5-4 and TRBJ2-2, with D perhaps TRBD1 (5 bases). Germline CDR1 reads SGHNT; CDR2 reads YYREEE (reference sequence). The V and J ends lost 0 bases and 2 bases respectively, with 8 bases between them. The CDR3 runs 15 residues. The CDR3 DNA reads TGTGCCAGCAGCTTGGCAGGGATCAACACCGGGGAGCTGTTTTTT. Protein product: CASSLAGINTGELFF.

The chain joins TRBV6-5 to TRBJ1-5; D not certain. Germline V gene sequence: CDR1 MNHEY, CDR2 SVGAGI. The CDR3 consists of 15 residues. Trimming shortened V by 6 bases and J by 2 bases, and 14 bases separated the two germline ends. CDR3 amino acids: CASRHPSYGNQPQHF. CDR3 sequence (DNA): TGTGCCAGCAGACACCCCTCGTATGGCAATCAGCCCCAGCATTTT.

CDR3 loop: CASGVGRPSTNEKLFF. In DNA, the CDR3 is TGTGCCAGTGGAGTGGGTAGGCCATCAACTAATGAAAAACTGTTTTTT. The chain couples TRBV19 to TRBJ1-4; no firm D call. There are 16 residues in the CDR3. Germline V lookup: CDR1 LNHDA, CDR2 SQIVND (reference sequence). V dropped 8 bases and J dropped 0 bases, with 16 bases sitting between them. Filled out from reference TRBV19 and TRBJ1-4, the complete variable domain reads DGGITQSPKYLFRKEGQNVTLSCEQNLNHDAMYWYRQDPGQGLRLIYYSQIVNDFQKGDIAEGYSVSREKKESFPLTVTSAQKNPTAFYLCASGVGRPSTNEKLFFGSGTQLSVL.

This chain uses TRBV19 with TRBJ1-5, with D possibly TRBD1 on 6 matching bases. Trimming took off 6 bases at V and 0 bases at J, with 9 bases between the two ends. Germline CDR1 and CDR2: LNHDA and SQIVND (reference sequence). The CDR3 length is 14 residues. CDR3 nucleotides: TGTGCCAGTAGAAGACAGGATAGCAATCAGCCCCAGCATTTT. It yields the protein CASRRQDSNQPQHF.

J is TRBJ1-2 and V is TRBV27; the match to TRBD1 covers 8 bases. The germline V gene encodes CDR1 MNHEY and CDR2 SMNVEV (reference sequence). The CDR3 extends over 13 amino acids. V shed 6 bases, J shed 8 bases, and the junction held 8 bases outside the gene matches. The DNA for the CDR3 is TGTGCCAGCAGCTCCCCCCGGGACAGGGGCTACACCTTC. This codes for CASSSPRDRGYTF.

The genes are TRBV28 and TRBJ1-5; the D gene is possibly TRBD1 (6 bases). The CDR3 has 14 amino acids. Germline V gene lookup returns CDR1 MDHEN and CDR2 SYDVKM. V was cut by 6 bases and J by 4 bases, with 13 bases left in between. CDR3 coding DNA: TGTGCCAGCAGCCCGGACAGCACTAATCAGCCCCAGCATTTT. It specifies CASSPDSTNQPQHF.

CDR3 DNA: TGCGCCAGCAGCCAAGGACTAGCAGTCTCAGATACGCAGTATTTT. This translates into CASSQGLAVSDTQYF. The chain is built from TRBV4-1 and TRBJ2-3, with 7 bases aligning to TRBD2. CDR3 length: 15 residues. Trimming cost V 1 base and J 4 bases; bases outside gene matches: 5. Germline V gene sequence: CDR1 MGHRA, CDR2 YSYEKL.

The rearrangement joins TRBV28 to TRBJ2-1, with 8 bases that match TRBD2. This CDR3 region has 15 residues. CDR1 is MDHEN and CDR2 is SYDVKM in the germline V gene. The V gene end was trimmed by 5 bases and the J gene end by 3 bases; junction bases not matched to a gene: 6. The DNA of the CDR3 is TGTGCCAGCAGTCCCGGACTAGCTTACTACAATGAGCAGTTCTTC. Protein product: CASSPGLAYYNEQFF.

The V and J genes are TRBV5-1 and TRBJ1-2, with D possibly matching TRBD1 (6 bases). The CDR3 consists of 14 residues. V was cut by 3 bases and J by 2 bases, with 11 bases left in between. Per the germline V gene, CDR1 is SGHRS and CDR2 is YFSETQ. CDR3 sequence reads: CASSSMTGNYGYTF. The CDR3 coding sequence is TGCGCCAGCAGCTCAATGACAGGAAACTATGGCTACACCTTC.

This clone has more than one count but fewer than ten. The CDR3 sequence: CASSSIPRTGRTGELFF. The DNA of the CDR3 is TGTGCCAGCAGCTCCATTCCCAGGACAGGACGCACCGGGGAGCTGTTTTTT. The chain is built from TRBV5-6 and TRBJ2-2; 7 nucleotides match TRBD1. Losses at the gene ends were 3 bases for V and 4 bases for J; bases not matched to a gene: 12. The CDR3 is 17 amino acids. Looked up from germline, CDR1 is SGHDT and CDR2 is YYEEEE.

The gene calls are TRBV7-2 and TRBJ2-1; TRBD1 agrees at 10 bases. V lost 4 bases to trimming and J lost 1 base; unmatched junction nucleotides: 1. This CDR3 is 15 amino acids long. The germline gives CDR1 SGHTA, CDR2 FQGNSA. The chain's CDR3 is CASSWGQGSYNEQFF. For the CDR3, the DNA is TGTGCCAGCAGCTGGGGACAGGGGTCCTACAATGAGCAGTTCTTC. The full variable domain, completed using reference TRBV7-2 and TRBJ2-1, is GAGVSQSPSNKVTEKGKDVELRCDPISGHTALYWYRQSLGQGLEFLIYFQGNSAPDKSGLPSDRFSAERTGGSVSTLTIQRTQQEDSAVYLCASSWGQGSYNEQFFGPGTRLTVL.

The genes are TRBV9 and TRBJ2-1; TRBD1 matches 7 bases. CDR3 length: 15 amino acids. V gave up 3 bases and J gave up 2 bases; unmatched junction bases: 5. The V gene's germline CDR1 is SGDLS and CDR2 YYNGEE. The CDR3 DNA is TGTGCCAGCAGCGAAACAGGGGAAACCTACAATGAGCAGTTCTTC. It yields the protein CASSETGETYNEQFF.

The chain employs TRBV6-5 and TRBJ2-7, with a possible D match to TRBD2 (6 bases). This CDR3 comprises 13 residues. V lost 6 bases and J 0 bases, leaving 9 bases between the germline ends. CDR1 and CDR2 (germline): MNHEY, SVGAGI. DNA of the CDR3: TGTGCCAGCAGCCCCGGGGGCTCCTACGAGCAGTACTTC. This encodes CASSPGGSYEQYF.

V is TRBV11-2 and J is TRBJ2-7; weak D call: TRBD1 (6 bases). The CDR3 runs to 15 residues. V dropped 1 base and J dropped 6 bases, with 16 bases sitting between them. Germline values: CDR1 SGHAT, CDR2 FQNNGV. CDR3 DNA: TGTGCCAGCAGCTTAGCACCAGGGGCAGCGTTCGAGCAGTACTTC. Amino acids: CASSLAPGAAFEQYF.

The V gene is TRBV2, the J gene TRBJ1-1; 9 bases line up with TRBD1. V trimming: 4 bases; J trimming: 4 bases; junction bases outside the gene matches: 4. CDR1 SNHLY and CDR2 FYNNEI come from the germline V gene. This CDR3 contains 14 residues. The CDR3 sequence is CASSGTGGLTEAFF. The DNA for the CDR3 is TGTGCCAGCAGTGGAACAGGGGGCCTCACTGAAGCTTTCTTT.

Comment on this clone: Different DNA sequences within this sample yield the same CDR3. The chain employs TRBV24-1 and TRBJ1-5, with D perhaps matching TRBD1 (6 bases). Per germline, CDR1 KGHDR and CDR2 SFDVKD. Trimming left V 4 bases short and J 7 bases short, with 10 bases between. The CDR3 consists of 13 residues. CDR3 in amino acids: CATSDSRGQPQHF. The CDR3 DNA sequence: TGTGCCACCAGTGACTCCAGGGGCCAGCCCCAGCATTTT.

The V and J genes are TRBV4-2 and TRBJ1-2, with D perhaps matching TRBD1 (6 bases). The CDR3 is made up of 16 amino acids. V lost 1 base and J 1 base, leaving 13 bases between the germline ends. Per germline, CDR1 LGHNA and CDR2 YNFKEQ. Here the CDR3 DNA reads TGTGCCAGCAGCCAAGCATCAATACAGGGTAACTATGGCTACACCTTC. It codes for CASSQASIQGNYGYTF.

V is TRBV3-1 (or the pseudogene TRBV3-2) and J is TRBJ2-7, with 13 bases matching TRBD2. Germline-derived CDR1 and CDR2 are LGHDT and YNNKEL (reference sequence). The CDR3 is 20 amino acids. V was clipped by 0 bases and J by 5 bases; unmatched bases: 16. The CDR3, as DNA: TGTGCCAGCAGCCAAGAGCCACTAGCGGGGGGGCAGTCCCCGCCACACGAGCAGTACGTC. As protein: CASSQEPLAGGQSPPHEQYV.

This clone was recorded only once. The CDR3 DNA reads as TGCGCCAGCAGCTTGGGGGGGGAAGATAATTCACCCCTCCACTTT. Amino acids: CASSLGGEDNSPLHF. J is TRBJ1-6 and V is TRBV5-1; weak D call: TRBD1 (5 bases). The CDR3 covers 15 residues. Germline V gene sequence: CDR1 SGHRS, CDR2 YFSETQ. V was shortened by 0 bases and J by 5 bases, with 9 bases between the two germline ends.

In its sample, this clone was seen once. The chain combines TRBV3-1 (or the pseudogene TRBV3-2) with TRBJ2-5; 9 bases map to TRBD2. Germline V gene sequence: CDR1 LGHDT, CDR2 YNNKEL (reference sequence). This CDR3 contains 14 residues. Trimming cost V 4 bases and J 6 bases; bases outside gene matches: 6. CDR3: CASSLAGGPKTQYF. The DNA for the CDR3 is TGTGCCAGCAGCCTCGCGGGGGGGCCGAAGACCCAGTACTTC.

The rearrangement uses TRBV11-2 and TRBJ1-1, with 7 bases that match TRBD1. Trimming cost V 7 bases and J 6 bases; bases outside gene matches: 5. Germline lookup yields CDR1 SGHAT and CDR2 FQNNGV. The CDR3 totals 12 residues. CDR3 protein: CASTKGGAEAFF. DNA of the CDR3: TGTGCCAGCACTAAAGGGGGCGCTGAAGCTTTCTTT.

The chain uses TRBV20-1 and TRBJ2-1; D might be TRBD2 (5 bases). The V and J ends lost 6 bases and 13 bases respectively, with 16 bases between them. The germline gives CDR1 DFQATT, CDR2 SNEGSKA (reference sequence). This CDR3 has 11 residues. The CDR3 DNA reads as TGCAGTGCCAACTCTCTAGCATCTCAGTTCTTC. Translating gives CSANSLASQFF.

The genes are TRBV28 and TRBJ2-1, with 9 positions matching TRBD2. From germline, CDR1 is MDHEN and CDR2 SYDVKM. This CDR3 spans 14 amino acids. V shed 2 bases and J 8 bases; nucleotides not matched to a gene: 4. DNA for the CDR3: TGTGCCAGCAGTTTAGCGGGGGGGCCCGATGAGCAGTTCTTC. This sequence encodes CASSLAGGPDEQFF.

This clone was found a few times. The chain combines TRBV6-4 with TRBJ1-6; tentative D call: TRBD1 (5 bases). Germline CDR1 reads MRHNA; CDR2 reads SNTAGT. CDR3 length: 14 amino acids. Deletions cut 4 bases from V and 7 bases from J, with 11 bases between. CDR3 sequence: CASSARGINSPLHF. The CDR3 DNA follows: TGTGCCAGCAGTGCCCGGGGGATCAATTCACCCCTCCACTTT.

This chain uses TRBV7-6 with TRBJ2-2; 8 bases align to TRBD1. The CDR3 consists of 15 residues. The V segment lost 2 bases and the J segment 6 bases; nucleotides outside the gene matches: 5. CDR1 is SGHVS, CDR2 FNYEAQ, per germline. The CDR3 region is CASSLSGQGSGELFF. The CDR3, as DNA: TGTGCCAGCAGCTTATCCGGACAGGGTTCCGGGGAGCTGTTTTTT.

The chain links TRBV12-3 or TRBV12-4 to TRBJ1-2; D remains unclear. V was cut by 2 bases and J by 8 bases, with 12 bases left in between. This CDR3 has 13 residues. CDR3 nucleotides: TGTGCCAGCAGTTTATGGGTTCCGGGGGGCTACACCTTC. Amino acid sequence: CASSLWVPGGYTF.

Regarding this clone: The sample has other DNA sequences that encode this CDR3 too. The chain is built from TRBV27 and TRBJ1-2, with 7 bases that match TRBD1. Unmatched junction bases numbered 4, after V lost 2 bases and J lost 4 bases. Germline CDR1 MNHEY, CDR2 SMNVEV (reference sequence). The CDR3 has 14 residues. The DNA of the CDR3 is TGTGCCAGCAGTTTACGACAGGGAGGCTATGGCTACACCTTC. Translation gives CASSLRQGGYGYTF.